Sequencing of this T cell receptor beta chain was carried out in a study of identical twins' blood T cells. Under the authors' procedure: Per-library CDR3 reads ranged about 2 to 3.6 million; clonotypes, ~90,000 to ~550,000. TCRdb reanalysed the 5' RACE reads using MiXCR and keeps one entry per CDR3 protein. The V and J calls and clone size are TCRdb's, not the authors'. This table holds 350,000 to 400,000 distinct CDR3 sequences, roughly 30% found once. The CDR3 contains 10 residues. Germline V gives CDR1 DFQATT, CDR2 SNEGSKA (reference sequence). In its sample, this clonotype was seen once. Antigen specificity is unknown. This may be a read error: a much more frequent sequence differs by one nucleotide. Study outcomes and limitations: Abundant TCRbeta CDR3s overlapped more between twins than with unrelated donors. Twin similarity might stem from environmental factors, not only genetics.

The sequence was obtained from a woman aged 18 to 55 in good health. The specimen was PBMCs. The chain has TRBV20-1 and TRBJ2-2, with D maybe TRBD2 (5 bases). The CDR3 reads CSAFAGEPFF. CDR3 in DNA: TGCAGCGCATTTGCCGGGGAGCCGTTTTTT.